The text below deals with one TCR beta chain. The entry originates in a study of blood T cell repertoires in COVID-19. Whole-study context: Material from acute and convalescent COVID-19 was sourced from the United States, Italy and Spain. Sources were T cells, B-cell-depleted T cells, or PBMCs; the material itself was cDNA or gDNA.

V was clipped by 3 bases and J by 5 bases; unmatched bases: 6. This CDR3 has 14 residues. Germline CDR1 is SGHRS and CDR2 is YFSETQ. TCRdb's table, derived via immunoSEQ multiplex PCR, lists solely in-frame clones and lacks some. The sample contains roughly 230,000 clones, under 90% of which appear only once. The chain joins TRBV5-1 to TRBJ2-7; 9 positions agree with TRBD1. This sequence originates from a woman in her 30s with acute COVID-19. Sample: PBMCs or T cells enriched from blood (not recorded which). The CDR3 spells CASSYSDRGHEQYF. CDR3 coding DNA: TGCGCCAGCAGCTATTCGGACAGGGGCCACGAGCAGTACTTC.